A selection of T cell receptor beta chains follows, all from one sample in a study of T cell repertoires in aging, cancer and after chemotherapy. TCRdb reprocessed the multiplex PCR reads via MiXCR and lists one record per CDR3 protein. The sample includes 1,500 to 2,000 distinct CDR3 sequences, around 20% seen only once; the top ten take more than 20%. Sequencing used blood. The receptors stem from a human donor with a solid tumor. Each CDR3 is given with its conserved first and last residue. D genes are given only for firm matches. Where a row states a size, it is once, few, many or the class of an expanded clone; other rows omit it.

CDR3	DNA	V	J	D	size
CASSPDRRNIQYF	TGTGCCAGCAGCCCGGACAGACGAAACATTCAGTACTTC	TRBV6-5	TRBJ2-4	-	medium-sized
CASSMLSGTANYGYTF	TGTGCCAGCAGCATGCTTTCCGGGACCGCTAACTATGGCTACACCTTC	TRBV11-2	TRBJ1-2	-	-
CASSLLTGSDEQFF	TGTGCCAGCAGCCTCCTGACAGGGAGCGATGAGCAGTTCTTC	TRBV5-6	TRBJ2-1	TRBD1	medium-sized
CASARTGPGEQYF	TGTGCCAGCGCCAGGACAGGGCCCGGCGAGCAGTACTTC	TRBV7-2	TRBJ2-7	TRBD1	medium-sized
CASTRGGTGTDTQYF	TGTGCCAGCACCCGAGGGGGGACCGGCACAGATACGCAGTATTTT	TRBV28	TRBJ2-3	-	-
CASSRGADYGYTF	TGTGCCAGCAGTAGAGGGGCCGACTATGGCTACACCTTC	TRBV6-5	TRBJ1-2	-	large
CASSGQGSPPF	TGCGCCAGCAGCGGACAGGGTTCCCCGCCCTTC	TRBV4-3	TRBJ2-5	TRBD1	medium-sized
CASSHPGLAGDSDTQYF	TGTGCCAGCAGTCATCCGGGACTAGCGGGAGACTCAGATACGCAGTATTTT	TRBV6-2/TRBV6-3	TRBJ2-3	TRBD2	few
CASRGTESTDTQYF	TGCGCCAGCAGGGGGACAGAAAGCACAGATACGCAGTATTTT	TRBV10-1	TRBJ2-3	TRBD1	medium-sized
CATSDSRGDEQFF	TGTGCCACCAGTGATTCGCGGGGAGATGAGCAGTTCTTC	TRBV24-1	TRBJ2-1	-	medium-sized
CSAREGAARNEQYF	TGCAGTGCTAGAGAGGGGGCGGCCAGAAACGAGCAGTACTTC	TRBV20-1	TRBJ2-7	-	few
CSARFLGGELFF	TGCAGTGCTAGATTCCTGGGCGGGGAGCTGTTTTTT	TRBV20-1	TRBJ2-2	-	-
CASSFNVGVRFF	TGTGCCAGCAGTTTTAACGTAGGGGTGAGGTTTTTT	TRBV12-3/TRBV12-4	TRBJ1-4	-	medium-sized
CSARDRGAEAFF	TGCAGTGCTAGAGATCGGGGGGCTGAAGCTTTCTTT	TRBV20-1	TRBJ1-1	-	few
CASSSGGAKAYEQYF	TGTGCCAGCAGTTCAGGGGGCGCAAAAGCCTACGAGCAGTACTTC	TRBV28	TRBJ2-7	TRBD1	few
CSAGINQPQHF	TGCAGTGCTGGGATTAATCAGCCCCAGCATTTT	TRBV20-1	TRBJ1-5	-	medium-sized
CASSFTSVGEQFF	TGTGCCAGCAGCTTTACTAGCGTCGGTGAGCAGTTCTTC	TRBV7-2	TRBJ2-1	TRBD2	few
CASQRGRASSGANVLTF	TGTGCCAGCCAGCGGGGGCGGGCGAGCTCTGGGGCCAACGTCCTGACTTTC	TRBV19	TRBJ2-6	TRBD2	medium-sized
CASSPGSKETQYF	TGTGCCAGCAGCCCGGGGAGTAAAGAGACCCAGTACTTC	TRBV7-2	TRBJ2-5	-	-
CASSMVQGNSPLHF	TGTGCCAGTAGTATGGTGCAGGGTAATTCACCCCTCCACTTT	TRBV19	TRBJ1-6	-	medium-sized
CSASKGYQETQYF	TGCAGTGCTAGTAAGGGGTATCAAGAGACCCAGTACTTC	TRBV20-1	TRBJ2-5	-	few
CASSEAGGLETQYF	TGTGCCAGCAGTGAAGCAGGGGGTTTGGAGACCCAGTACTTC	TRBV6-1	TRBJ2-5	-	medium-sized
CSAKRGGRRELFF	TGCAGTGCCAAACGCGGGGGGCGTAGGGAGCTGTTTTTT	TRBV20-1	TRBJ2-2	TRBD2	medium-sized
CAIRDSPDNSPLHF	TGTGCCATCAGGGACAGTCCAGATAATTCACCCCTCCACTTT	TRBV10-3	TRBJ1-6	-	medium-sized
CASSSSELTSGRETQYF	TGTGCCAGCAGTTCCTCGGAATTGACTAGCGGGAGGGAGACCCAGTACTTC	TRBV6-2/TRBV6-3	TRBJ2-5	TRBD2	medium-sized
CASSFPGAAGGYTF	TGTGCCAGCAGTTTCCCGGGGGCGGCTGGAGGCTACACCTTC	TRBV28	TRBJ1-2	-	-
CASSLLAAPGDTQYF	TGCGCCAGCAGCTTGCTAGCTGCACCTGGAGATACGCAGTATTTT	TRBV5-1	TRBJ2-3	-	few
CATRVGGRLNTEAFF	TGTGCCACCAGGGTAGGGGGGCGGTTGAACACTGAAGCTTTCTTT	TRBV24-1	TRBJ1-1	-	few
CATSDSWASGKTDTQYF	TGTGCCACCAGTGATTCCTGGGCTAGCGGGAAGACAGATACGCAGTATTTT	TRBV24-1	TRBJ2-3	TRBD2	medium-sized
CASVAENTEAFF	TGCGCCAGCGTAGCAGAGAACACTGAAGCTTTCTTT	TRBV5-1	TRBJ1-1	-	-
CSATASFGQPGSSGANVLTF	TGCAGTGCTACAGCTTCCTTTGGACAGCCCGGTTCCTCTGGGGCCAACGTCCTGACTTTC	TRBV20-1	TRBJ2-6	-	-
CAAVDSYEQYF	TGTGCCGCCGTGGATTCCTACGAGCAGTACTTC	TRBV6-4	TRBJ2-7	-	medium-sized
CASSESLGQGYSPLHF	TGTGCCAGCAGTGAGTCCTTGGGACAGGGCTATTCACCCCTCCACTTT	TRBV6-1	TRBJ1-6	TRBD1	medium-sized
CASSPAGEGYEQYF	TGTGCCAGCTCTCCGGCAGGGGAAGGCTACGAGCAGTACTTC	TRBV7-6	TRBJ2-7	-	medium-sized
CASSEGQGSDTQYF	TGTGCCAGCAGTGAGGGGCAGGGGTCAGATACGCAGTATTTT	TRBV6-4	TRBJ2-3	-	large
CASSQDGLGDRASPLHF	TGTGCCAGCAGCCAAGATGGGTTAGGGGACAGAGCTTCACCCCTCCACTTT	TRBV4-2	TRBJ1-6	TRBD1	-
CASSTDTAAYQPQHF	TGTGCCAGCAGTACCGACACCGCCGCTTATCAGCCCCAGCATTTT	TRBV6-6	TRBJ1-5	-	medium-sized
CASSPSLGTGTTGYTF	TGCGCCAGCAGCCCCTCGTTAGGGACAGGAACTACTGGCTACACCTTC	TRBV5-1	TRBJ1-2	TRBD1	-
CSVEVPRAEAFF	TGCAGCGTTGAAGTTCCCAGGGCTGAAGCTTTCTTT	TRBV29-1	TRBJ1-1	-	large
CAGRRANQPQHF	TGTGCCGGAAGGAGGGCCAATCAGCCCCAGCATTTT	TRBV28	TRBJ1-5	-	-